A single sample gave rise to the 8 T cell receptor beta chains below, sequenced in a study of T cells in Graves' hyperthyroidism and ophthalmopathy. TCR beta CDR3 sequences were amplified from RNA transcripts. The study used the HTBI primer set for a first-round RT-PCR of the TCR CDR3. TCRdb reprocessed the multiplex PCR reads with MiXCR, giving one entry per CDR3 protein. Among 300,000 to 500,000 distinct CDR3 sequences listed, about 14% were seen once. The sequencing sample was made of blood. These receptors originate from a man aged 50 or older with Graves' ophthalmopathy.

The chain is built from TRBV15 and TRBJ2-7; 9 bases map to TRBD2. The ends lost 3 bases at V and 6 bases at J; junction bases unmatched: 9. Germline values: CDR1 LNHNV, CDR2 YYDKDF (reference sequence). The CDR3 spans 15 residues. The CDR3 reads CATSRTPGLALEQYF. CDR3 sequence (DNA): TGTGCCACCAGCAGGACTCCGGGACTAGCTCTCGAGCAGTACTTC.

This clonotype was counted ten times or more. The chain links TRBV20-1 to TRBJ1-2; the D gene is possibly TRBD1 (5 bases). With 6 bases removed from V and 1 base from J, the gap between germline ends came to 18 bases. The CDR3 has 15 residues. Germline V gives CDR1 DFQATT, CDR2 SNEGSKA (reference sequence). The CDR3 coding sequence is TGCAGTGCCCCCGGGATTGGGGGACGTAACTATGGCTACACCTTC. Protein sequence: CSAPGIGGRNYGYTF.

The chain joins TRBV29-1 to TRBJ2-7, with TRBD1 matching over 9 bases. The germline V gene has CDR1 SQVTM and CDR2 ANQGSEA. CDR3 size: 12 residues. Unmatched junction bases numbered 3, after V lost 6 bases and J lost 3 bases. In DNA, the CDR3 is TGCAGCGTGCAGGACAGGGGCTACGAGCAGTACTTC. Protein sequence: CSVQDRGYEQYF.

This clonotype occurred many times. The chain has TRBV2 and TRBJ1-5; unclear D gene. CDR1 and CDR2 (germline): SNHLY, FYNNEI. This CDR3 is built from 16 residues. Trimming left V 2 bases short and J 0 bases short, with 11 bases between. In nucleotides, the CDR3 is TGTGCCAGCAGTGAAAATACGGAGTATAGCAATCAGCCCCAGCATTTT. It translates to CASSENTEYSNQPQHF.

This clonotype was found many times. The gene calls are TRBV29-1 and TRBJ1-4; D is ambiguous. The germline V gene encodes CDR1 SQVTM and CDR2 ANQGSEA. Trimming pared 6 bases from V and 8 bases from J, leaving 10 bases between. The CDR3 covers 11 residues. The CDR3 DNA is TGCAGCGTGGTTACGGTGGAAAAACTGTTTTTT. It is translated as CSVVTVEKLFF.

Worth noting for this clonotype: One end of the junction does not line up with germline, which may come from a read error. The chain couples TRBV20-1 to TRBJ2-1; D ambiguous. The CDR3 is 12 residues long. Germline V gene lookup returns CDR1 DFQATT and CDR2 SNEGSKA (reference sequence). CDR3 residues: CSARVIFNKQFF. CDR3 in DNA: TGCAGTGCTAGAGTTATATTCAATAAGCAGTTCTTC.

A word on this clonotype: A clone one base away is much larger, so this may be a read error. The CDR3 carries no conserved terminal phenylalanine or tryptophan, so it likely arises from a read error. This rearrangement joins TRBV24-1 to TRBJ1-5; no definite D call. V was shortened by 5 bases and J by 2 bases, with 6 bases between the two germline ends. Germline V lookup: CDR1 KGHDR, CDR2 SFDVKD. CDR3 size: 13 residues. CDR3: CATSVSGNQPQHL. DNA for the CDR3: TGTGCCACCAGTGTTTCGGGCAATCAGCCCCAGCATCTT.

The table lists this clonotype with many counts. The rearrangement joins TRBV6-2 or TRBV6-3 to TRBJ1-2; a weak D match, TRBD1 (6 bases). The germline V gene has CDR1 MNHEY and CDR2 SVGEGT. Trimming removed 6 bases at V and 4 bases at J, with 18 bases between. The CDR3 runs to 15 residues. The CDR3 region is CASRSRSTGFYGYTF. In DNA form, the CDR3 reads TGTGCCAGCAGATCCAGATCTACAGGGTTCTATGGCTACACCTTC.